The rows below give T cell receptor beta chains drawn from one sample of a study of cytomegalovirus exposure and HLA in healthy donors. TCRdb keeps only in-frame clones here, not all; method: immunoSEQ multiplex PCR. Of over 130,000 clones detected, 70% to 85% appear once; the ten largest clones hold 1.4%. Source material: PBMCs. These receptor sequences come from a man aged 25-45 years in good health and CMV-seropositive. Each CDR3 is given with its conserved first and last residue. A D gene is named only where the DNA matches it firmly. Clone size is given for some rows only: seen once, a few or many times, or a class if the clone is expanded.

V	size	D	J	CDR3	DNA
TRBV7-9	-	-	TRBJ1-6	CASSLVSDGSPLHF	TGTGCCAGCAGCTTAGTTTCAGATGGCTCACCCCTCCACTTT
TRBV28	-	-	TRBJ1-1	CASKGHVSNTEAFF	TGTGCCAGCAAAGGACACGTTTCGAACACTGAAGCTTTCTTT
TRBV7-9	-	TRBD1	TRBJ2-7	CASSPGTGITYEQYF	TGTGCCAGCAGTCCCGGGACAGGGATAACTTACGAGCAGTACTTC
TRBV10-3	-	-	TRBJ1-2	CAISEHPGGGSGYTF	TGTGCCATCAGTGAGCATCCGGGGGGGGGAAGCGGCTACACCTTC
TRBV7-2	-	TRBD2	TRBJ2-5	CASSLQSGGETQYF	TGTGCCAGCAGCTTACAGTCGGGGGGGGAGACCCAGTACTTC
TRBV18	-	-	TRBJ2-7	CASSPVGSVHEQYF	TGTGCCAGCTCACCCGTCGGGTCAGTCCACGAGCAGTACTTC
TRBV30	-	TRBD1	TRBJ2-7	CAWSVGDRLYEQYF	TGTGCCTGGAGTGTAGGGGACAGATTATACGAGCAGTACTTC
TRBV27	once	-	TRBJ2-1	CASTLDASYNEQFF	TGTGCCAGCACTCTCGACGCTAGCTACAATGAGCAGTTCTTC
TRBV2	-	TRBD2	TRBJ2-5	CASSESGSGETQYF	TGTGCCAGCAGTGAGAGCGGGAGCGGGGAGACCCAGTACTTC
TRBV5-1	-	-	TRBJ2-7	CASSLAGGRGPYEQYF	TGCGCCAGCAGCTTGGCCGGGGGACGGGGACCCTACGAGCAGTACTTC
TRBV7-6	-	-	TRBJ2-2	CASRSWDTDTGELFF	TGTGCCAGCAGGTCTTGGGACACCGACACCGGGGAGCTGTTTTTT
TRBV10-3	-	TRBD2	TRBJ2-1	CAIMGGLEDEQFF	TGTGCCATCATGGGGGGGTTGGAGGATGAGCAGTTCTTC
TRBV7-8	-	TRBD2	TRBJ2-3	CASSFAGTSGRHTQYF	TGTGCCAGCAGCTTCGCCGGGACTAGCGGCCGGCATACGCAGTATTTT
TRBV14	-	TRBD2	TRBJ2-7	CASSHLPGLSSYEQYF	TGTGCCAGCAGCCACCTTCCGGGACTATCCTCCTACGAGCAGTACTTC
TRBV7-9	-	-	TRBJ1-1	CASSSTGRNTEAFF	TGTGCCAGCAGCTCCACAGGGAGGAACACTGAAGCTTTCTTT
TRBV19	-	-	TRBJ2-5	CASSIAGFQETQYF	TGTGCCAGTAGTATAGCGGGATTCCAAGAGACCCAGTACTTC
TRBV28	-	-	TRBJ2-7	CASSLSSAEAYEQYF	TGTGCCAGCAGTTTATCGTCGGCGGAAGCCTACGAGCAGTACTTC
TRBV18	-	-	TRBJ1-5	CASSPAGAVNQPQHF	TGTGCCAGCTCACCAGCAGGTGCCGTCAATCAGCCCCAGCATTTT
TRBV18	-	-	TRBJ2-6	CASSPSQGSGAGANVLTF	TGTGCCAGCTCACCATCCCAGGGGTCAGGGGCTGGGGCCAACGTCCTGACTTTC
TRBV6-5	-	-	TRBJ1-1	CASSYSSNLNTEAFF	TGTGCCAGCAGTTACTCGAGCAACCTAAACACTGAAGCTTTCTTT
TRBV19	few	TRBD2	TRBJ2-7	CASSISGGLTYEQYF	TGTGCCAGTAGTATAAGCGGGGGCCTAACCTACGAGCAGTACTTC
TRBV18	-	TRBD2	TRBJ2-5	CASSPRTSGRQETQYF	TGTGCCAGCTCACCTCGGACTAGCGGGCGTCAAGAGACCCAGTACTTC
TRBV7-2	-	-	TRBJ2-7	CASLRMSSYEQYF	TGTGCCAGCTTGCGGATGAGCTCCTACGAGCAGTACTTC
TRBV29-1	-	-	TRBJ2-1	CSVVGREVDEQFF	TGCAGCGTTGTTGGCAGGGAGGTCGATGAGCAGTTCTTC
TRBV28	-	-	TRBJ1-6	CASSWGDAGSLHF	TGTGCCAGCAGTTGGGGGGATGCGGGTTCCCTCCACTTT
TRBV5-5	-	-	TRBJ1-1	CASSFTEIEGGTGAFF	TGTGCCAGCAGCTTTACCGAGATAGAGGGCGGGACGGGAGCTTTCTTT
TRBV28	-	-	TRBJ1-1	CASSNRAWDTEAFF	TGTGCCAGCAGTAACAGGGCGTGGGACACTGAAGCTTTCTTT
TRBV30	-	-	TRBJ1-6	CAWSVIPNRDNSPLHF	TGTGCCTGGAGTGTAATCCCGAACAGGGATAATTCGCCCCTCCACTTT
TRBV9	-	-	TRBJ2-7	CASSVAFGQYEQYF	TGTGCCAGCAGCGTAGCCTTCGGACAGTACGAGCAGTACTTC
TRBV5-6	-	TRBD2	TRBJ2-3	CASSLTSGGEDTQYF	TGTGCCAGCAGCTTGACTAGCGGGGGGGAGGATACGCAGTATTTT
TRBV5-1	-	TRBD2	TRBJ2-3	CASSFTSADTQYF	TGCGCCAGCAGCTTCACTAGCGCAGATACGCAGTATTTT
TRBV6-1	-	-	TRBJ2-3	CASSPAGTRTDTQYF	TGTGCCAGCAGTCCCGCCGGGACTCGCACAGATACGCAGTATTTT
TRBV4-1	-	TRBD1	TRBJ2-7	CASSQEGTGRPYEQYF	TGCGCCAGCAGCCAAGAAGGGACAGGGAGGCCCTACGAGCAGTACTTC
TRBV30	-	-	TRBJ1-3	CAWAVQNTIYF	TGTGCCTGGGCCGTACAAAACACCATATATTTT
TRBV13	-	-	TRBJ2-5	CASSATGLTLSPREETQYF	TGTGCCAGCAGCGCGACAGGCTTAACTTTGTCCCCAAGGGAAGAGACCCAGTACTTC
TRBV6-1	-	-	TRBJ1-2	CASSRQETGNYGYTF	TGTGCCAGCAGTCGCCAAGAGACAGGAAACTATGGCTACACCTTC
TRBV28	-	TRBD1	TRBJ1-4	CASSSGGEEKLFF	TGTGCCAGCAGTTCAGGGGGCGAAGAAAAACTGTTTTTT
TRBV28	-	-	TRBJ1-5	CASINRVPNQPQHF	TGTGCCAGCATCAACAGGGTCCCCAATCAGCCCCAGCATTTT
TRBV14	-	TRBD1	TRBJ2-5	CASSQVGQVQETQYF	TGTGCCAGCAGCCAAGTTGGACAGGTACAAGAGACCCAGTACTTC
TRBV5-6	-	TRBD2	TRBJ2-5	CASSLVSGGAFVETQYF	TGTGCCAGCAGCTTGGTTAGCGGGGGGGCGTTTGTGGAGACCCAGTACTTC
TRBV6-4	many	TRBD2	TRBJ2-3	CASSKTSGGTDTQYF	TGTGCCAGCAGCAAGACTAGCGGGGGCACAGATACGCAGTATTTT
TRBV19	-	-	TRBJ2-3	CASSIDPYTQYF	TGTGCCAGTAGTATAGATCCCTATACGCAGTATTTT
TRBV28	-	TRBD2	TRBJ2-2	CASSGAGPRAGELFF	TGTGCCAGCAGTGGAGCGGGACCCCGGGCCGGGGAGCTGTTTTTT